The 10 T cell receptor beta chains below were found in one sample sequenced in a study of blood T cell repertoires in COVID-19. Sequencing used immunoSEQ multiplex PCR; TCRdb keeps in-frame clones, though not all of them. The repertoire holds 200,000 to 250,000 clones, around 86% seen once, with roughly 7.2% in the top ten. Input material: PBMCs or T cells enriched from blood (not recorded which). These receptors were collected from a man aged 30 to 39 in a cohort exposed to, infected with or recovered from COVID-19 (not recorded which).

This clone was seen only once. The V call is TRBV5-6, the J call TRBJ2-7; 13 positions agree with TRBD2. This CDR3 spans 13 amino acids. Germline CDR1 is SGHDT and CDR2 is YYEEEE. After removal of 4 bases from V and 10 bases from J, the junction contained 5 bases not matched to a gene. CDR3 region: CASSEGLAGTQYF. The DNA of the CDR3 is TGTGCCAGCAGCGAGGGACTAGCGGGAACACAGTACTTC.

The chain employs TRBV7-2 and TRBJ2-7; 12 bases fit TRBD2. Germline assignment: CDR1 SGHTA and CDR2 FQGNSA. J gave up 3 bases and V 5 bases, and 5 bases lay outside the gene matches. This CDR3 is built from 15 residues. CDR3: CASSAETSGSYEQYF. The CDR3 bases are TGTGCCAGCAGCGCCGAGACTAGCGGGAGCTACGAGCAGTACTTC. The full variable domain, with the rest looked up from reference TRBV7-2 and TRBJ2-7, is GAGVSQSPSNKVTEKGKDVELRCDPISGHTALYWYRQSLGQGLEFLIYFQGNSAPDKSGLPSDRFSAERTGGSVSTLTIQRTQQEDSAVYLCASSAETSGSYEQYFGPGTRLTVT.

V is TRBV29-1 and J is TRBJ1-2; D might be TRBD1 (5 bases). CDR1 is SQVTM, CDR2 ANQGSEA, per germline. The V end lost 4 bases, the J end lost 6 bases, and 12 bases lay between the germline ends. The length of the CDR3 is 12 residues. The CDR3 loop is CSVGPTGNGYTF. CDR3 nucleotides: TGCAGCGTTGGACCTACAGGAAATGGCTACACCTTC.

J is TRBJ1-6 and V is TRBV3-1 (or the pseudogene TRBV3-2), with 9 bases fitting TRBD1. Germline-derived CDR1 and CDR2 are LGHDT and YNNKEL (reference sequence). With V trimmed by 8 bases and J by 7 bases, 6 bases remained unmatched. The CDR3 length is 14 residues. As DNA, the CDR3 is TGTGCCAGCTCGTCAGGACAGGGGAATTCACCCCTCCACTTT. It translates to CASSSGQGNSPLHF.

The rearrangement joins TRBV4-1 to TRBJ1-1; TRBD1 matches 10 bases. From germline, CDR1 is MGHRA and CDR2 YSYEKL. The length of the CDR3 is 16 residues. J gave up 0 bases and V 0 bases, and 1 base lay outside the gene matches. The CDR3 DNA is TGCGCCAGCAGCCAAGAGGACAGGGGGTTGAACACTGAAGCTTTCTTT. Translated, it gives CASSQEDRGLNTEAFF.

The rearrangement uses TRBV9 and TRBJ2-2, with 8 bases lining up with TRBD2. Germline assignment: CDR1 SGDLS and CDR2 YYNGEE. After removal of 0 bases from V and 9 bases from J, the junction contained 7 bases not matched to a gene. There are 15 residues in the CDR3. DNA of the CDR3: TGTGCCAGCAGCGTAGGGCGCGGGAGGACCCGGGAGCTGTTTTTT. Translating it yields CASSVGRGRTRELFF.

This sequence joins TRBV19 and TRBJ2-2, with TRBD1 matching 7 bases. The CDR3 contains 16 residues. CDR1 and CDR2 from the germline V gene are LNHDA and SQIVND (reference sequence). V shed 7 bases, J shed 7 bases, and the junction held 15 bases outside the gene matches. DNA for the CDR3: TGTGCCAGTACTCCGGACGACAGGGTTCCGGACGGGGAGCTGTTTTTT. Residues: CASTPDDRVPDGELFF.

The rearrangement links TRBV28 to TRBJ2-1, with D possibly TRBD2 on 5 matching bases. Germline assignment: CDR1 MDHEN and CDR2 SYDVKM. V was shortened by 7 bases and J by 7 bases, with 11 bases between the two germline ends. The CDR3 loop spans 12 amino acids. CDR3 in amino acids: CASTRLPNEQFF. Here the CDR3 DNA reads TGTGCCAGCACCCGACTACCTAATGAGCAGTTCTTC.

V usage is TRBV11-2 and J usage is TRBJ2-2; 10 bases line up with TRBD1. From germline, CDR1 is SGHAT and CDR2 FQNNGV. J was trimmed by 4 bases and V by 3 bases; bases with no gene match: 8. This CDR3 spans 17 amino acids. The CDR3, as DNA: TGTGCCAGCAGCTTGAGGACAGGGGGGTCGGGCACCGGGGAGCTGTTTTTT. Amino acid sequence: CASSLRTGGSGTGELFF.

The V gene is TRBV2, the J gene TRBJ2-1, with TRBD2 matching 12 bases. CDR1 SNHLY and CDR2 FYNNEI come from the germline V gene. This CDR3 contains 14 residues. The V and J ends lost 8 bases and 6 bases, in that order; junction bases with no gene match: 5. CDR3 loop: CASLTSGSFNEQFF. The CDR3 DNA sequence: TGTGCCAGCTTGACTAGCGGGAGTTTCAATGAGCAGTTCTTC.